This entry lists 21 T cell receptor beta chains sequenced from one sample in a study of blood T cell repertoires in COVID-19. Measured with immunoSEQ multiplex PCR; TCRdb has only the in-frame clones, and not every one. The sample shows 96,000 or so clones, 85% to 95% of them seen only once. Sequencing used peripheral blood. All receptors come from a man aged 60-69 years with acute or convalescent COVID-19.

This clone was detected only a few times. The chain combines TRBV7-9 with TRBJ2-2, with D tentatively TRBD1 (5 bases). Trimming took 1 base from V and 0 from J, leaving 9 bases between them. This CDR3 region has 16 residues. Germline-derived CDR1 and CDR2 are SEHNR and FQNEAQ (reference sequence). Here the CDR3 reads CASSLGVGANTGELFF. CDR3 nucleotides: TGTGCCAGCAGCTTAGGGGTAGGGGCGAACACCGGGGAGCTGTTTTTT. Full variable domain (rest looked up from reference TRBV7-9 and TRBJ2-2): DTGVSQNPRHKITKRGQNVTFRCDPISEHNRLYWYRQTLGQGPEFLTYFQNEAQLEKSRLLSDRFSAERPKGSFSTLEIQRTEQGDSAMYLCASSLGVGANTGELFFGEGSRLTVL.

The V gene is TRBV3-1 (or the pseudogene TRBV3-2), the J gene TRBJ2-5, with D unresolved. V gave up 1 base and J gave up 2 bases, with 5 bases separating them. The CDR3 runs to 13 residues. The V gene's germline CDR1 is LGHDT and CDR2 YNNKEL (reference sequence). The CDR3 protein is CASSQGGQETQYF. CDR3 nucleotides: TGTGCCAGCAGCCAAGGAGGTCAAGAGACCCAGTACTTC.

In DNA form, the CDR3 reads TGCGCCAGCAGCCTACATCCGACAGGGTCCTACGAGCAGTACTTC. It is translated as CASSLHPTGSYEQYF. J is TRBJ2-7 and V is TRBV5-1, with TRBD1 identical over 7 bases. CDR1 SGHRS and CDR2 YFSETQ come from the germline V gene. This CDR3 comprises 15 residues. The J segment lost 1 base and the V segment lost 4 bases, leaving 8 bases of the junction unmatched.

The genes are TRBV30 and TRBJ2-3; the match to TRBD2 covers 16 bases. This CDR3 is built from 17 residues. CDR1 and CDR2 from the germline V gene are GTSNPN and SVGIG (reference sequence). Trimming cost V 0 bases and J 2 bases; bases outside gene matches: 2. CDR3 coding DNA: TGTGCCTGGAGTGTGGGGACTAGCGGGAGGGTCACAGATACGCAGTATTTT. Amino acid sequence: CAWSVGTSGRVTDTQYF.

The CDR3 DNA sequence: TGTGCCAGCAGCATGAGACAGGGCCCGGCTAATGAAAAACTGTTTTTT. Translated, it gives CASSMRQGPANEKLFF. The V and J genes are TRBV7-9 and TRBJ1-4, with 7 bases identical to TRBD1. The V segment lost 5 bases and the J segment 3 bases; nucleotides outside the gene matches: 9. There are 16 residues in the CDR3. CDR1 and CDR2 (germline): SEHNR, FQNEAQ (reference sequence).

The gene calls are TRBV11-3 and TRBJ1-1; D uncertain. V was pared by 5 bases and J by 1 base, with 11 bases between. The CDR3 has 14 amino acids. Germline lookup yields CDR1 SGHNT and CDR2 YENEEA. The CDR3, as DNA: TGTGCCAGCAGCGCGCAGACGGGGAACACTGAAGCTTTCTTT. Protein product: CASSAQTGNTEAFF. Based on the CDR3 plus reference TRBV11-3 and TRBJ1-1, the full variable domain is EAGVVQSPRYKIIEKKQPVAFWCNPISGHNTLYWYLQNLGQGPELLIRYENEEAVDDSQLPKDRFSAERLKGVDSTLKIQPAELGDSAVYLCASSAQTGNTEAFFGQGTRLTVV.

The chain is built from TRBV7-9 and TRBJ2-3, with 8 bases aligning to TRBD2. The CDR3 is 16 residues long. V was clipped by 1 base and J by 4 bases; unmatched bases: 7. Germline values: CDR1 SEHNR, CDR2 FQNEAQ (reference sequence). The CDR3 DNA reads as TGTGCCAGCAGCTTAGTAGGGGGACTAGATCCAGATACGCAGTATTTT. This translates into CASSLVGGLDPDTQYF.

The V gene is TRBV7-2, the J gene TRBJ2-1; 8 bases match TRBD1. Germline V gives CDR1 SGHTA, CDR2 FQGNSA. Trimming at V came to 1 base and at J to 4 bases, leaving 3 bases not matched to a gene. The CDR3 spans 15 residues. The CDR3 region is CASSLVGQEYNEQFF. The CDR3, as DNA: TGTGCCAGCAGCTTAGTGGGACAGGAGTACAATGAGCAGTTCTTC.

V and J are TRBV19 and TRBJ2-5, with D maybe TRBD2 (6 bases). The V gene's germline CDR1 is LNHDA and CDR2 SQIVND (reference sequence). The CDR3 runs to 14 residues. The V and J ends lost 1 base and 1 base respectively, with 7 bases between them. CDR3 residues: CASSIVGGQETQYF. In DNA, the CDR3 is TGTGCCAGTAGTATAGTGGGGGGCCAAGAGACCCAGTACTTC.

The chain recombines TRBV6-1 with TRBJ2-7, with D possibly TRBD2 on 5 matching bases. In germline, CDR1 is MNHNS, CDR2 SASEGT. The CDR3 covers 16 residues. V gave up 1 base and J gave up 6 bases, with 19 bases separating them. The CDR3 nucleotides read TGTGCCAGCAGTGAAGAAATCGGATCGTTGGGGAGCGAGCAGTACTTC. Translated: CASSEEIGSLGSEQYF.

This chain links TRBV6-4 with TRBJ2-3; 9 bases line up with TRBD1. The V gene end was trimmed by 5 bases and the J gene end by 3 bases; junction bases not matched to a gene: 6. This CDR3 region has 15 residues. CDR1 and CDR2 (germline): MRHNA, SNTAGT. The CDR3 here is CASSPGQGLTDTQYF. The CDR3 nucleotides read TGTGCCAGCAGTCCAGGACAGGGGTTGACAGATACGCAGTATTTT.

About this clone itself: The sample carries other DNA sequences with the same CDR3. The J gene is TRBJ2-7, the V gene TRBV9; 9 nucleotides match TRBD2. The CDR3 contains 15 residues. With 0 bases clipped from V and 2 bases from J, the junction kept 3 bases outside the gene matches. The germline V gene has CDR1 SGDLS and CDR2 YYNGEE. The CDR3 is CASSVGLAETYEQYF. DNA of the CDR3: TGTGCCAGCAGCGTAGGACTAGCGGAAACCTACGAGCAGTACTTC.

The gene calls are TRBV7-9 and TRBJ2-1; 9 bases agree with TRBD2. The CDR3 is 16 amino acids. J gave up 7 bases and V 1 base, and 8 bases lay outside the gene matches. CDR1 and CDR2 (germline): SEHNR, FQNEAQ (reference sequence). The CDR3 protein is CASSLGSGRGVNEQFF. In nucleotides, the CDR3 is TGTGCCAGCAGCTTAGGTAGCGGGAGAGGAGTGAATGAGCAGTTCTTC.

This chain uses TRBV7-8 with TRBJ2-2; D possibly corresponds to TRBD1 (6 bases). This CDR3 spans 15 amino acids. The germline CDR1 and CDR2 sequences are SGHVS and FQNEAQ. V shed 5 bases and J shed 3 bases, with 13 bases lying between them. The CDR3 reads CASSRDRSHTGELFF. CDR3 sequence (DNA): TGTGCCAGCAGCCGAGACAGGTCCCACACCGGGGAGCTGTTTTTT.

The chain links TRBV27 to TRBJ1-4; 9 nucleotides agree with TRBD1. Germline V gives CDR1 MNHEY, CDR2 SMNVEV (reference sequence). V lost 6 bases and J lost 0; bases outside the gene matches: 8. CDR3 length: 17 residues. The CDR3 coding sequence is TGTGCCAGCAGCACAGGGGGCTTTGAAACAACTAATGAAAAACTGTTTTTT. Translated, it gives CASSTGGFETTNEKLFF.

V gene TRBV11-3 combines with J gene TRBJ1-4; 9 nucleotides line up with TRBD1. Germline V gene lookup returns CDR1 SGHNT and CDR2 YENEEA. J was trimmed by 6 bases and V by 2 bases; bases with no gene match: 4. This CDR3 comprises 15 residues. CDR3 bases: TGTGCCAGCAGCTTACCGGGACAGGGACATGAAAAACTGTTTTTT. This translates into CASSLPGQGHEKLFF.

This chain joins TRBV5-1 and TRBJ2-3, with D unclear. Between the trimmed V and J ends, which lost 4 bases and 0 bases, there was a span of 12 bases. CDR1 is SGHRS, CDR2 YFSETQ, per germline. This CDR3 has 15 residues. In DNA form, the CDR3 reads TGCGCCAGCAGCAGCGCCGGTTTGAGCACAGATACGCAGTATTTT. It codes for CASSSAGLSTDTQYF.

This chain uses TRBV30 with TRBJ2-7; 7 nucleotides match TRBD1. Trimming cost V 2 bases and J 7 bases; bases outside gene matches: 11. CDR1 and CDR2 from the germline V gene are GTSNPN and SVGIG (reference sequence). This CDR3 contains 14 residues. The CDR3 protein is CAWSPGQSSSEQYF. The CDR3 DNA is TGTGCCTGGAGTCCGGGACAGTCTTCCTCGGAGCAGTACTTC.

The gene calls are TRBV18 and TRBJ2-6, with D possibly TRBD2 on 5 matching bases. Germline V gives CDR1 KGHSH, CDR2 LQKENI. V lost 2 bases, J lost 0 bases, and 11 bases lay in between. The CDR3 has 17 amino acids. The CDR3 DNA is TGTGCCAGCTCACCATTGGACGGGATCTCTGGGGCCAACGTCCTGACTTTC. It yields the protein CASSPLDGISGANVLTF.

V is TRBV3-1 (or the pseudogene TRBV3-2) and J is TRBJ1-2; D ambiguous. Trimming removed 1 base at V and 6 bases at J, with 12 bases between. The CDR3 consists of 14 residues. Germline CDR1 and CDR2: LGHDT and YNNKEL (reference sequence). The chain's CDR3 is CASSQGLRSHGYTF. DNA of the CDR3: TGTGCCAGCAGCCAAGGTTTGAGGTCACATGGCTACACCTTC.

The chain has TRBV7-2 and TRBJ2-1; D unresolved. The CDR3 is 13 residues long. Germline loops: CDR1 SGHTA, CDR2 FQGNSA. V lost 6 bases and J lost 8, with 14 bases in between. The CDR3 protein is CASSSSWLHEQFF. The CDR3 coding sequence is TGTGCCAGCAGTTCCTCCTGGCTCCATGAGCAGTTCTTC.